This T cell receptor beta chain was documented in a study of memory CD4+ T cells and cytomegalovirus serostatus. Looking at the study overall: Of the healthy Belgian adults, under 10 were CMV seropositive and about 24 seronegative. Study-level results: The CMV-associated TCR signature appears largely within the CD4+ memory repertoire.

Comment on this clone: The antigen remains unidentified.

The sort gate was single viable CD3+CD4+CD8-CD45RO+ cells for memory CD4+ T cells. The CDR3 consists of 22 residues. V lost 3 bases to trimming and J lost 0 bases; unmatched junction nucleotides: 27. Germline values: CDR1 GTSNPN, CDR2 SVGIG (reference sequence). The repertoire was sequenced with immunoSEQ multiplex PCR; TCRdb's copy has only in-frame clones and lacks some. The sample comprises 50,000 or so clones, more than 70% of which are singletons, and around 1.5% rests with the top ten. J is TRBJ2-3 and V is TRBV30; TRBD2 matches 7 bases. Material: memory CD4+ T cells from blood. This TCR was recovered from an adult in good health and CMV-seropositive. CDR3 residues: CAWRPTYPKWGEGPFSTDTQYF. DNA for the CDR3: TGTGCCTGGAGACCCACCTACCCTAAGTGGGGGGAGGGCCCCTTTAGCACAGATACGCAGTATTTT.